The 30 T cell receptor beta chains below were found in one sample sequenced in a study of identical twins. TCRdb analysed the 5' RACE reads with MiXCR anew, one entry per CDR3 protein. The data contain 650,000 to 800,000 distinct CDR3 sequences, over 8.5% of them seen just once; the ten biggest clones take up roughly 0.97%. The same data also contributed to another study, on yellow fever vaccine responses in identical twins.

Source material: PBMCs. Receptors originate from a young woman in good health.

This clonotype was counted only a few times. The V and J genes are TRBV4-1 and TRBJ2-7; D gene uncertain. The germline gives CDR1 MGHRA, CDR2 YSYEKL. The CDR3 contains 17 residues. V lost 0 bases and J 3 bases, leaving 18 bases between the germline ends. Written as DNA, the CDR3 is TGCGCCAGCAGCCAAGATAGGGAACTCACAATAGTCTACGAGCAGTACTTC. Translating gives CASSQDRELTIVYEQYF.

The sample holds many counts of this clonotype. A junction boundary mismatches the germline segment, possibly from a read error. The chain recombines TRBV7-7 with TRBJ2-3; TRBD2 aligns across 9 bases. The CDR3 sequence is 13 residues long. Germline-derived CDR1 and CDR2 are SSHAT and FNYEAQ (reference sequence). In nucleotides, the CDR3 is TGTGCTAGCAGCGTAGGACTAGCGGATACGCAGTATTTT. This sequence encodes CASSVGLADTQYF.

Only a few counts were recorded for this clonotype. V is TRBV7-8 and J is TRBJ2-5; D unclear. The CDR3 loop spans 15 amino acids. Trimming left V 1 base short and J 4 bases short, with 13 bases between. Looked up from germline, CDR1 is SGHVS and CDR2 is FQNEAQ. As DNA, the CDR3 is TGTGCCAGCAGCTTAGAGCTATTGTGGGGAGAGACCCAGTACTTC. Residues: CASSLELLWGETQYF.

In its sample, this clonotype was seen a few times. The chain joins TRBV7-9 to TRBJ2-7; TRBD1 aligns across 7 bases. The CDR3 length is 17 residues. Trimming removed 1 base from V and 3 bases from J; junction bases left unmatched: 12. The V gene's germline CDR1 is SEHNR and CDR2 FQNEAQ (reference sequence). The CDR3 region is CASSLEGQRFDHYEQYF. The CDR3 DNA follows: TGTGCCAGCAGCTTAGAGGGACAGAGATTCGACCACTACGAGCAGTACTTC. The full variable domain, rest sourced from reference TRBV7-9 and TRBJ2-7, is DTGVSQNPRHKITKRGQNVTFRCDPISEHNRLYWYRQTLGQGPEFLTYFQNEAQLEKSRLLSDRFSAERPKGSFSTLEIQRTEQGDSAMYLCASSLEGQRFDHYEQYFGPGTRLTVT.

The chain employs TRBV5-1 and TRBJ2-4; D remains ambiguous. The CDR3 sequence is 12 residues long. Trimming shortened V by 2 bases and J by 8 bases, and 8 bases separated the two germline ends. Germline CDR1 is SGHRS and CDR2 is YFSETQ. CDR3 nucleotide sequence: TGCGCCAGCAGCTTAAACCAGGACATTCAGTACTTC. Its protein product is CASSLNQDIQYF.

This clonotype was seen repeatedly, ten times or more. Here the CDR3 reads CASSLSGPYEQYF. The CDR3 DNA sequence: TGTGCCAGCAGTTTAAGCGGGCCCTACGAGCAGTACTTC. This chain links TRBV28 with TRBJ2-7; possibly TRBD2 for D (6 bases). The germline V gene encodes CDR1 MDHEN and CDR2 SYDVKM. The CDR3 has 13 amino acids. The V and J ends lost 2 bases and 2 bases respectively, with 7 bases between them.

This chain uses TRBV15 with TRBJ2-5, with 10 bases identical to TRBD2. This CDR3 spans 16 amino acids. Per germline, CDR1 LNHNV and CDR2 YYDKDF (reference sequence). The V segment lost 4 bases and the J segment 1 base; nucleotides outside the gene matches: 6. The CDR3 loop is CATSNQRGGPQETQYF. For the CDR3, the DNA is TGTGCCACCAGCAATCAGCGGGGGGGCCCCCAAGAGACCCAGTACTTC.

This clonotype was counted at least ten times. The chain links TRBV5-1 to TRBJ2-2; TRBD2 aligns across 11 bases. CDR3 length: 15 residues. J lost 5 bases, V lost 4 bases, and 4 bases had no gene match. CDR1 SGHRS and CDR2 YFSETQ come from the germline V gene. CDR3 amino acids: CASSQTSGSTGELFF. CDR3 in DNA: TGCGCCAGCAGCCAAACTAGCGGGAGTACCGGGGAGCTGTTTTTT.

The chain carries TRBV6-5 and TRBJ2-2; 8 bases are shared with TRBD1. The CDR3 loop spans 17 amino acids. Germline V gene data show CDR1 as MNHEY and CDR2 as SVGAGI. Trimming took 0 bases from V and 5 from J; bases not matched to a gene: 8. The CDR3 DNA is TGTGCCAGCAGTTACTCCGAAAGGACAGGGCGTACCGGGGAGCTGTTTTTT. As protein: CASSYSERTGRTGELFF.

As to this clonotype: The junction does not match germline at one end; this may be a read error. V usage is TRBV7-2 and J usage is TRBJ2-5; 14 bases align to TRBD2. CDR3 length: 16 amino acids. The V gene's germline CDR1 is SGHTA and CDR2 FQGNSA. The CDR3 nucleotides are TGTGCCAGCAGATTAGGGGGACTAGCGGGAGCAGAGACCCAGTACTTC. Its translation: CASRLGGLAGAETQYF.

Ten or more counts support this clonotype. The rearrangement uses TRBV29-1 and TRBJ1-1; 8 bases are shared with TRBD1. The trim removed 8 bases at V and 5 bases at J, leaving 10 bases unmatched. Germline values: CDR1 SQVTM, CDR2 ANQGSEA. This CDR3 has 13 amino acids. This CDR3 reads CSQSQGAGTEAFF. In nucleotides, the CDR3 is TGCAGCCAGAGCCAGGGGGCAGGGACTGAAGCTTTCTTT.

The chain joins TRBV29-1 to TRBJ2-3, with D perhaps TRBD1 (6 bases). The CDR3 consists of 15 residues. The V gene lost 8 bases and the J gene lost 3 bases, with 21 bases spanning the gap. CDR1 and CDR2 from the germline V gene are SQVTM and ANQGSEA. CDR3 protein: CSWGPGTSVTDTQYF. As DNA, the CDR3 is TGCAGCTGGGGGCCCGGGACATCAGTGACAGATACGCAGTATTTT.

The V gene is TRBV29-1, the J gene TRBJ2-1; D ambiguous. Germline V gene data show CDR1 as SQVTM and CDR2 as ANQGSEA. The ends were cut back, 7 bases at V and 2 bases at J, with 12 bases in the middle. This CDR3 has 13 amino acids. Here the CDR3 reads CSGRLGAYNEQFF. CDR3 nucleotides: TGCAGCGGACGTCTAGGAGCCTACAATGAGCAGTTCTTC.

Many counts were recorded for this clonotype. The chain recombines TRBV20-1 with TRBJ2-3; TRBD1 aligns across 7 bases. The ends lost 5 bases at V and 0 bases at J; junction bases unmatched: 8. The germline CDR1 and CDR2 sequences are DFQATT and SNEGSKA (reference sequence). The CDR3 totals 15 residues. The CDR3 DNA follows: TGCAGTGCTCCTGCTCCGGGACAGAGCACAGATACGCAGTATTTT. It encodes CSAPAPGQSTDTQYF.

This clonotype showed up just a few times. In DNA form, the CDR3 reads TGTGCCAGCAGCTTGGGTAGCCCGGACATTCAGTACTTC. This translates into CASSLGSPDIQYF. The chain couples TRBV5-8 to TRBJ2-4; D uncertain. CDR1 SGHTS and CDR2 YDEGEE come from the germline V gene. The V end was cut by 0 bases, the J end by 8 bases, with 9 bases between. This CDR3 region has 13 residues.

The chain carries TRBV5-6 and TRBJ1-6, with D possibly TRBD1 on 5 matching bases. Germline loops: CDR1 SGHDT, CDR2 YYEEEE. The germline V and J ends were trimmed by 4 bases and 10 bases, with 12 bases remaining between them. The CDR3 is 13 residues long. CDR3 in amino acids: CASSPGRGSPLHF. Here the CDR3 DNA reads TGTGCCAGCAGCCCAGGGAGGGGATCACCCCTCCACTTT.

This clonotype was found many times. The chain uses TRBV29-1 and TRBJ2-2, with 10 nucleotides matching TRBD1. Germline loops: CDR1 SQVTM, CDR2 ANQGSEA. Trimming took 6 bases from V and 1 from J; bases not matched to a gene: 8. This CDR3 comprises 16 residues. This CDR3 reads CSVFSWDRGNTGELFF. DNA for the CDR3: TGCAGCGTGTTTAGTTGGGACAGGGGGAACACCGGGGAGCTGTTTTTT.

This clonotype was detected ten times or more. The CDR3 reads CASSSSWGPSAKNIQYF. CDR3 nucleotides: TGTGCCAGCAGTTCCTCGTGGGGACCTTCAGCCAAAAACATTCAGTACTTC. The chain combines TRBV6-5 with TRBJ2-4, with D perhaps TRBD1 or TRBD2 (5 bases each). The CDR3 loop spans 17 amino acids. Germline CDR1 reads MNHEY; CDR2 reads SVGAGI. V lost 4 bases to trimming and J lost 0 bases, with 16 bases between them.

This clonotype came up many times. The V call is TRBV24-1, the J call TRBJ2-4; maybe TRBD2 (5 bases). Between the trimmed V and J ends, which lost 0 bases and 0 bases, there was a span of 11 bases. There are 17 residues in the CDR3. Looked up from germline, CDR1 is KGHDR and CDR2 is SFDVKD. CDR3 coding DNA: TGTGCCACCAGTGATTTGTATGCAGGACTAGCCAAAAACATTCAGTACTTC. Its translation: CATSDLYAGLAKNIQYF.

This clonotype was found a few times. The chain has TRBV7-9 and TRBJ1-1; no firm D call. This CDR3 has 13 residues. Germline CDR1 SEHNR, CDR2 FQNEAQ (reference sequence). Trimming removed 6 bases from V and 5 bases from J, with 13 bases in between. The CDR3 sequence: CASSEETRTEAFF. The CDR3 DNA is TGTGCCAGCAGTGAGGAAACGCGGACTGAAGCTTTCTTT.

This clonotype was observed many times. The gene calls are TRBV5-1 and TRBJ2-2, with no clear D. V lost 0 bases and J lost 4, with 7 bases in between. The CDR3 has 14 residues. Germline loops: CDR1 SGHRS, CDR2 YFSETQ. DNA for the CDR3: TGCGCCAGCAGCTTGGCCCTCCTCACCGGGGAGCTGTTTTTT. Its protein is CASSLALLTGELFF.

This clonotype was counted only a few times. The rearrangement uses TRBV7-2 and TRBJ2-1, with 12 bases identical to TRBD2. Germline CDR1 and CDR2: SGHTA and FQGNSA. The CDR3 spans 14 residues. V trimming: 6 bases; J trimming: 6 bases; junction bases outside the gene matches: 3. CDR3 residues: CASSSSGGANEQFF. In nucleotides, the CDR3 is TGTGCCAGCAGTTCTAGCGGGGGGGCCAATGAGCAGTTCTTC.

This clonotype was detected a few times. This rearrangement joins TRBV7-2 to TRBJ1-1, with 8 positions matching TRBD1. With V trimmed by 5 bases and J by 3 bases, 5 bases remained unmatched. The CDR3 consists of 14 residues. CDR1 and CDR2 from the germline V gene are SGHTA and FQGNSA. The CDR3 protein is CASSVDRGYTEAFF. CDR3 coding DNA: TGTGCCAGCAGCGTCGACAGGGGCTACACTGAAGCTTTCTTT.

This clonotype was detected many times. The genes are TRBV5-1 and TRBJ2-2; 7 nucleotides line up with TRBD1. J gave up 7 bases and V 0 bases, and 6 bases lay outside the gene matches. The CDR3 is made up of 15 amino acids. Germline V CDR1 and CDR2: SGHRS, YFSETQ. Here the CDR3 reads CASSLAGTAFGELFF. As DNA, the CDR3 is TGCGCCAGCAGCTTGGCCGGGACAGCTTTCGGGGAGCTGTTTTTT.

This clonotype was seen repeatedly, ten times or more. The CDR3 here is CASTPIFGGLSTDTQYF. For the CDR3, the DNA is TGTGCCAGCACCCCGATATTCGGGGGGCTTAGCACAGATACGCAGTATTTT. The gene calls are TRBV6-2 or TRBV6-3 and TRBJ2-3, with D possibly TRBD2 on 7 matching bases. V was clipped by 7 bases and J by 0 bases, with 20 bases between them. CDR1 is MNHEY, CDR2 SVGEGT, per germline. This CDR3 has 17 residues.

This clonotype was seen a handful of times. The rearrangement links TRBV7-8 to TRBJ2-1; 12 nucleotides agree with TRBD2. V was pared by 4 bases and J by 2 bases, with 3 bases of the junction left unmatched. Germline V gene lookup returns CDR1 SGHVS and CDR2 FQNEAQ. The CDR3 consists of 16 residues. The DNA of the CDR3 is TGTGCCAGCAGCTCTAGCGGGAGGGGGGCCTACAATGAGCAGTTCTTC. This translates into CASSSSGRGAYNEQFF.

In its sample, this clonotype was seen a few times. The chain links TRBV25-1 to TRBJ2-1; maybe TRBD1 (6 bases). This CDR3 region has 14 residues. The ends were cut back, 8 bases at V and 4 bases at J, with 15 bases in the middle. Germline CDR1 reads MGHDK; CDR2 reads SYGVNS. DNA for the CDR3: TGTGCCAGCGGCTACGGGACATCTTACAATGAGCAGTTCTTC. It specifies CASGYGTSYNEQFF.

This clonotype occurred a few times. This CDR3 is CASSDPRHYPYEQYF. The CDR3 nucleotides read TGTGCCAGCAGTGACCCCCGACACTACCCCTACGAGCAGTACTTC. This chain joins TRBV25-1 and TRBJ2-7, with D unclear. CDR1 is MGHDK and CDR2 is SYGVNS in the germline V gene. The CDR3 contains 15 residues. Trimming took off 3 bases at V and 2 bases at J, with 14 bases between the two ends.

In its sample, this clonotype was seen a few times. The CDR3 DNA sequence: TGTGCCAGCAGCTTAACTTTCCCCCGCCCGGGCGTCCGCTCCTCTGGGGCCAACGTCCTGACTTTC. It yields the protein CASSLTFPRPGVRSSGANVLTF. The gene calls are TRBV13 and TRBJ2-6; D not resolved. Germline loops: CDR1 PRHDT, CDR2 FYEKMQ (reference sequence). V shed 2 bases and J shed 0 bases, with 26 bases lying between them. The CDR3 spans 22 residues.

The chain employs TRBV28 and TRBJ2-3, with D perhaps TRBD2 (5 bases). This CDR3 has 14 residues. Looked up from germline, CDR1 is MDHEN and CDR2 is SYDVKM. With 3 bases removed from V and 5 bases from J, the gap between germline ends came to 12 bases. CDR3 in amino acids: CASSFRAAEDTQYF. Written as DNA, the CDR3 is TGTGCCAGCAGTTTTAGAGCGGCTGAAGATACGCAGTATTTT.